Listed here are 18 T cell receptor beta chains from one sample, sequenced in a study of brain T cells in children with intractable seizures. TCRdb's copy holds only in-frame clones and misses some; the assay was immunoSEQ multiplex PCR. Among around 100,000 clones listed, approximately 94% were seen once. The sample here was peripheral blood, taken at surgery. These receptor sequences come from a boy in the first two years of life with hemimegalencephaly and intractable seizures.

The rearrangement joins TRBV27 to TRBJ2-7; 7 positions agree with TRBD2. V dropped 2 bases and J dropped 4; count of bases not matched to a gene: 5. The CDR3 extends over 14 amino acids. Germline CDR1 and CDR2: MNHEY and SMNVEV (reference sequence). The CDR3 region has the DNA TGTGCCAGCAGTTTAGGTCGACTAGCTTACGAGCAGTACTTC. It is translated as CASSLGRLAYEQYF.

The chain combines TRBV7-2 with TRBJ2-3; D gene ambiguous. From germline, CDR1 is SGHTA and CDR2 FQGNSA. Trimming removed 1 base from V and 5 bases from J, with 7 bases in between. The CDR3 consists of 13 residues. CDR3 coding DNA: TGTGCCAGCAGCTTAGGCGACGGAGATACGCAGTATTTT. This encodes CASSLGDGDTQYF.

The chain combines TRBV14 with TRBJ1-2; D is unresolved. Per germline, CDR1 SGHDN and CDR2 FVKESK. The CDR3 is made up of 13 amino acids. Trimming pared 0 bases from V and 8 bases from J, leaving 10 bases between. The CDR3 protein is CASSQDGVNGYTF. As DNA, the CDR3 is TGTGCCAGCAGCCAAGATGGTGTGAACGGCTACACCTTC.

The CDR3 coding sequence is TGTGCCAGCAGCCCAAAGGACCCTAGGAGAACCGGGGAGCTGTTTTTT. Translating gives CASSPKDPRRTGELFF. The V call is TRBV9, the J call TRBJ2-2; D not resolved. CDR1 and CDR2 from the germline V gene are SGDLS and YYNGEE. The CDR3 is 16 residues long. The V and J ends lost 4 bases and 5 bases respectively, with 18 bases between them.

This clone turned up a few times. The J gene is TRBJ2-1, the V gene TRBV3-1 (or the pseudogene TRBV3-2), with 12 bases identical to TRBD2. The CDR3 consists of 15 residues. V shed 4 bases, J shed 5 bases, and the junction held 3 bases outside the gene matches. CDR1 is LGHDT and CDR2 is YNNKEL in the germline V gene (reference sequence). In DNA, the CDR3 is TGTGCCAGCAGCCCCCTAGCGGGAGGGCACAATGAGCAGTTCTTC. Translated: CASSPLAGGHNEQFF.

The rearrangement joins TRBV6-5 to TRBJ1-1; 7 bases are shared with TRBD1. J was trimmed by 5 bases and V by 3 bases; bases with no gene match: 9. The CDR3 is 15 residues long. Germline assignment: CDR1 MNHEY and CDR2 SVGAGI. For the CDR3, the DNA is TGTGCCAGCAGTTATGGAAGGGGGCGGAGGACTGAAGCTTTCTTT. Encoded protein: CASSYGRGRRTEAFF.

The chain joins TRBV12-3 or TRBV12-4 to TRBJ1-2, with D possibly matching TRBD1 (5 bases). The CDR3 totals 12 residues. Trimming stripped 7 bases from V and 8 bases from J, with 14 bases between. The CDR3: CASTIGGRGYTF. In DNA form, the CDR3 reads TGTGCCAGCACCATCGGGGGTAGGGGCTACACCTTC.

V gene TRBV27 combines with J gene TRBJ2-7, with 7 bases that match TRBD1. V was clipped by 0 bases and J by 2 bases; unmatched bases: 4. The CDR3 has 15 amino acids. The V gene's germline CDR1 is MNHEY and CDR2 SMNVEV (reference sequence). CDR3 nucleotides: TGTGCCAGCAGTTTATCCGGGACAGACGCCTACGAGCAGTACTTC. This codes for CASSLSGTDAYEQYF.

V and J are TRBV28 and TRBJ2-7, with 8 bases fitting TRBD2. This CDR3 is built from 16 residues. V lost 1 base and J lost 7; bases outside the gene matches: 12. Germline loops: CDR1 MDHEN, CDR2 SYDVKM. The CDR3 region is CASSLYVWREATEQYF. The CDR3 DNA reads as TGTGCCAGCAGTTTATATGTTTGGCGGGAGGCGACGGAGCAGTACTTC.

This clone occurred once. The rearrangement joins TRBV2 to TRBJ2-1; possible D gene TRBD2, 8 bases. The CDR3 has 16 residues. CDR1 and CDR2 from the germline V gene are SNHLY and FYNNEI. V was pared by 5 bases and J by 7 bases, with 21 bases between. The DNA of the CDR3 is TGTGCCAGCAGTCCGAACCTAGGGGGCGGGAGGAATGAGCAGTTCTTC. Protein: CASSPNLGGGRNEQFF.

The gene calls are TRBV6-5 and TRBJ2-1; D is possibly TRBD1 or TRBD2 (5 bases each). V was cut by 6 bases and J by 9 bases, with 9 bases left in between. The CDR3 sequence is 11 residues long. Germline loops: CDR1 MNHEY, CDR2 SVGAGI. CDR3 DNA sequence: TGTGCCAGCAGAGGGACGGTTGAGCAGTTCTTC. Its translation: CASRGTVEQFF.

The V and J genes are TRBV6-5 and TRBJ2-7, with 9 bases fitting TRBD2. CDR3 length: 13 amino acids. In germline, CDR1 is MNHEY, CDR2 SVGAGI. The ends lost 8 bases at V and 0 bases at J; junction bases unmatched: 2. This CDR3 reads CASGGRASYEQYF. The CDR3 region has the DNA TGTGCCAGCGGCGGGAGGGCCTCCTACGAGCAGTACTTC.

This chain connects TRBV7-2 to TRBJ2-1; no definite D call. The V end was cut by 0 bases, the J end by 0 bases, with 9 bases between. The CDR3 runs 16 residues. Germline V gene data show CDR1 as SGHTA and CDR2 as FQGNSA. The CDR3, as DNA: TGTGCCAGCAGCTTAGCTAGCTCCAGCTCCTACAATGAGCAGTTCTTC. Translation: CASSLASSSSYNEQFF.

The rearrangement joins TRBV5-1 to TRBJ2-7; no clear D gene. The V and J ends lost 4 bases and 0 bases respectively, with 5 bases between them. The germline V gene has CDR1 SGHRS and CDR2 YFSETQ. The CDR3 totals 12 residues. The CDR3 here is CASSGNSYEQYF. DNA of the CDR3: TGCGCCAGCAGCGGGAACTCCTACGAGCAGTACTTC.

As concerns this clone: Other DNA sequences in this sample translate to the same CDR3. The CDR3 here is CASSFRGETQYF. In nucleotides, the CDR3 is TGTGCCAGCAGTTTTAGGGGGGAGACCCAGTACTTC. The chain uses TRBV28 and TRBJ2-5; tentative D call: TRBD1 (6 bases). The CDR3 length is 12 residues. Trimming shortened V by 3 bases and J by 5 bases, and 7 bases separated the two germline ends. Germline CDR1 is MDHEN and CDR2 is SYDVKM.

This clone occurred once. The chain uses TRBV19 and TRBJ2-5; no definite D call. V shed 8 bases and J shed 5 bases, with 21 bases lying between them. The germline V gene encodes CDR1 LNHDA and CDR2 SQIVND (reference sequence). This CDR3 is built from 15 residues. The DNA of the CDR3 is TGTGCCAGTCAAGTGGACCAAACGCGGAAGGAGACCCAGTACTTC. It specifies CASQVDQTRKETQYF.

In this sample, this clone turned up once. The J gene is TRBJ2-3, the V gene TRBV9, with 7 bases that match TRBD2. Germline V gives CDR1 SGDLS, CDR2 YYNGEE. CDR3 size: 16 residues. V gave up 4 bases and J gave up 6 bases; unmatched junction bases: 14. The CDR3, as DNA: TGTGCCAGCAGCCTACCGGGTAGCGGGCCATTGGATACGCAGTATTTT. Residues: CASSLPGSGPLDTQYF.

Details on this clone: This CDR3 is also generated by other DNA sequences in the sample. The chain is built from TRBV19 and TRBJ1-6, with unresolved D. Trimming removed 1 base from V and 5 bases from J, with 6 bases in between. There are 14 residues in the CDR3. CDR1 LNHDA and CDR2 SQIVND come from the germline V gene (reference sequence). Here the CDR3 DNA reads TGTGCCAGTAGTATAGGAACAGATAATTCACCCCTCCACTTT. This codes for CASSIGTDNSPLHF. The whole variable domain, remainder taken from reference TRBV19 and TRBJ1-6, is DGGITQSPKYLFRKEGQNVTLSCEQNLNHDAMYWYRQDPGQGLRLIYYSQIVNDFQKGDIAEGYSVSREKKESFPLTVTSAQKNPTAFYLCASSIGTDNSPLHFGNGTRLTVT.